This T cell receptor beta chain was observed in a study of T-cell reconstitution after alpha-beta-depleted transplantation in children. The library targeted TCRbeta and was prepared with unique molecular identifiers. TCRdb reprocessed the PCR reads via MiXCR and lists one record per CDR3 protein. The sample contains about 360,000 distinct CDR3 sequences, about an eighth of which appear only once. There are 15 residues in the CDR3. V dropped 0 bases and J dropped 6 bases, with 15 bases sitting between them. Germline V gene data show CDR1 as KGHSH and CDR2 as LQKENI. This clonotype was detected only a few times.

Sequencing used PBMCs, obtained from the stem cell graft. This TCR was sampled from a human donor who donated a stem cell graft to a child with Fanconi anemia. The chain has TRBV18 and TRBJ2-7; possibly TRBD1 or TRBD2 for D (5 bases each). The CDR3 bases are TGTGCCAGCTCACCACCTGACGTCCCGGGGACCGAGCAGTACTTC. Translation: CASSPPDVPGTEQYF.